This T cell receptor (beta chain) originates from a study of cytomegalovirus exposure and HLA in healthy donors. Amplification used 60 Vbeta primers and 13 Jbeta primers. The method was immunoSEQ multiplex PCR; TCRdb's version includes in-frame clones alone and lacks a portion of them. The top ten clones hold about 4.3% of a sample with around 150,000 clones, around 77% of them seen once. As concerns this clone: Its antigen is not identified.

Study-level results: Presence/absence analyses treated sequencing depth as roughly uniform across donors.

Germline-derived CDR1 and CDR2 are SGHTA and FQGTGA. The V gene end was trimmed by 5 bases and the J gene end by 6 bases; junction bases not matched to a gene: 4. The CDR3 contains 14 residues. Sequenced input: PBMCs. The sequence was collected from a man aged 25-45 years in good health. The rearrangement joins TRBV7-3 to TRBJ2-1; 10 bases align to TRBD2. In DNA, the CDR3 is TGTGCCAGCAGCACCGGGACTAGCGCCAATGAGCAGTTCTTC. It specifies CASSTGTSANEQFF.